Presented here are 20 T cell receptor beta chains from one specimen sequenced in a study of blood T cells in healthy people across ages (dated by TCRdb to 2014 to 2015). Receptors were amplified or captured by 5' RACE. The sequencing machine was an Illumina HiSeq 2500. The second PCR ran for about 6 to 12 cycles and used a J-beta primer mix along with a sample-barcoded 5' primer. TCRdb trimmed public reads at Q25 via fastp, called clones via MiXCR and kept in-frame beta chains. Identical CDR3 protein sequences are pooled into one entry, listed with their most common genes and DNA. The sample table holds some 1.5 million distinct CDR3 sequences, of which roughly 27% were seen once. In total, the top ten clones hold about 7.7% of the sample. Sequencing was carried out using blood. These receptor sequences come from a woman aged 25 to 39 in good health.

Notes on this clonotype: A read error may explain this, as a much larger clone is one base away. The chain employs TRBV10-3 and TRBJ2-1; D is tentatively TRBD1 or TRBD2 (6 bases each). This CDR3 is 14 amino acids long. V lost 4 bases, J lost 10 bases, and 17 bases lay in between. Germline-derived CDR1 and CDR2 are ENHRY and SYGVKD. The CDR3, as DNA: TGTGCCATCAGTGGCGGTCGGGGGCTAGGGGAGCAGTTCTTC. This gives the protein CAISGGRGLGEQFF.

The chain joins TRBV15 to TRBJ2-7; 7 bases fit TRBD1. The CDR3 consists of 15 residues. V was pared by 0 bases and J by 5 bases, with 7 bases of the junction left unmatched. CDR1 is LNHNV, CDR2 YYDKDF, per germline (reference sequence). The DNA of the CDR3 is TGTGCCACCAGCAGAGATCGACAGGGAGTCCACGAGCAGTACTTC. It yields the protein CATSRDRQGVHEQYF.

This clonotype was observed at least ten times. The chain combines TRBV28 with TRBJ2-3, with TRBD2 identical over 8 bases. Germline trimming cut 2 bases from V and 5 bases from J; bases unmatched to any gene: 0. The CDR3 is 13 amino acids. Germline CDR1 reads MDHEN; CDR2 reads SYDVKM. CDR3 amino acids: CASSLLAGDTQYF. The CDR3 DNA reads as TGTGCCAGCAGTTTACTAGCGGGAGATACGCAGTATTTT.

The V gene is TRBV29-1, the J gene TRBJ2-1, with D perhaps TRBD1 (6 bases). The DNA end is more similar to TRBJ2-7, so the J call may be wrong. CDR1 is SQVTM and CDR2 is ANQGSEA in the germline V gene. This CDR3 is built from 12 residues. CDR3 amino acids: CSVDSAYNEQYF. The DNA of the CDR3 is TGCAGCGTGGACAGCGCCTACAATGAGCAGTACTTC.

This clonotype has a count of ten or more. The rearrangement uses TRBV11-2 and TRBJ2-5; D possibly corresponds to TRBD2 (7 bases). Trimming took 3 bases from V and 2 from J, leaving 13 bases between them. CDR3 length equals 15 residues. Germline assignment: CDR1 SGHAT and CDR2 FQNNGV. CDR3 sequence: CASSLVGGPQETQYF. CDR3 nucleotides: TGTGCCAGCAGCTTGGTGGGGGGGCCTCAAGAGACCCAGTACTTC.

In regard to this clonotype: A read error may explain this, as a much larger clone is one base away. The V call is TRBV28, the J call TRBJ2-4; 8 bases are a match to TRBD1. The DNA end favors TRBJ2-7, so the J call may be wrong. The CDR3 spans 16 residues. CDR1 is MDHEN and CDR2 is SYDVKM in the germline V gene. CDR3 amino acids: CASSLQIGTGRYEQYF. Here the CDR3 DNA reads TGTGCCAGCAGTTTGCAGATCGGGACAGGCCGTTACGAGCAGTACTTC.

The CDR3 spells CASRRRGSGGARGSTDTQYF. The CDR3 DNA is TGTGCCAGCAGACGCCGCGGCTCGGGTGGGGCGCGGGGAAGCACAGATACGCAGTATTTT. The rearrangement links TRBV6-1 to TRBJ2-3; D is possibly TRBD2 (6 bases). Deletions cut 6 bases from V and 0 bases from J, with 28 bases between. The CDR3 covers 20 residues. In germline, CDR1 is MNHNS, CDR2 SASEGT.

Ten or more counts support this clonotype. The chain links TRBV5-6 to TRBJ2-6; D may be TRBD1 (6 bases). CDR3 size: 15 residues. V lost 4 bases and J 4 bases, leaving 12 bases between the germline ends. Germline CDR1 reads SGHDT; CDR2 reads YYEEEE. This CDR3 is CASSQYRAGANVLTF. The CDR3 nucleotides are TGTGCCAGCAGCCAGTACAGGGCCGGGGCCAACGTCCTGACTTTC.

This clonotype was detected a few times. The rearrangement links TRBV11-2 to TRBJ2-1; 8 bases align to TRBD2. Germline lookup yields CDR1 SGHAT and CDR2 FQNNGV. Trimming removed 4 bases from V and 8 bases from J; junction bases left unmatched: 13. This CDR3 is 16 amino acids long. The CDR3 DNA follows: TGTGCCAGCAGCTGGGGCGGGGGGCAGAGGCGCGATGAGCAGTTCTTC. Its protein is CASSWGGGQRRDEQFF.

V gene TRBV6-2 or TRBV6-3 combines with J gene TRBJ2-4, with 7 bases that match TRBD2. The DNA end favors TRBJ2-5, so the J call may be wrong. Looked up from germline, CDR1 is MNHEY and CDR2 is SVGEGT. The length of the CDR3 is 15 residues. CDR3 DNA: TGTGCCAGCAGCCTCCTGAGCGGGACGGTCGAGACCCAGTACTTC. It encodes CASSLLSGTVETQYF.

The gene calls are TRBV3-1 and TRBJ2-3; D not resolved. The CDR3 is 12 amino acids. CDR1 and CDR2 (germline): LGHDT, YNNKEL (reference sequence). With 2 bases removed from V and 11 bases from J, the gap between germline ends came to 11 bases. CDR3 coding DNA: TGTGCCAGCAGCCAACAGTTACGGAAGCAGTATTTT. Translated: CASSQQLRKQYF.

This clonotype was detected only a few times. This chain connects TRBV7-9 to TRBJ2-3, with D possibly TRBD1 on 6 matching bases. Germline V CDR1 and CDR2: SEHNR, FQNEAQ (reference sequence). V lost 11 bases, J lost 0 bases, and 15 bases lay in between. The CDR3 length is 14 residues. The CDR3 loop is CAHEGVASTDTQYF. DNA for the CDR3: TGTGCCCACGAGGGGGTTGCTAGCACAGATACGCAGTATTTT.

The chain has TRBV30 and TRBJ1-6; a possible D gene is TRBD1 (5 bases). V was cut by 6 bases and J by 10 bases, with 16 bases left in between. CDR1 is GTSNPN, CDR2 SVGIG, per germline (reference sequence). The length of the CDR3 is 13 residues. The CDR3 sequence is CACTGQEGSPLHF. Written as DNA, the CDR3 is TGTGCCTGTACGGGGCAGGAGGGCTCACCCCTCCACTTT.

The table lists this clonotype with a few counts. The chain recombines TRBV7-2 with TRBJ1-6; TRBD1 might be the D (6 bases). Looked up from germline, CDR1 is SGHTA and CDR2 is FQGNSA. The V end lost 5 bases, the J end lost 2 bases, and 10 bases lay between the germline ends. The CDR3 runs to 15 residues. The DNA for the CDR3 is TGTGCCAGCAGCCAAACAGGGCCCTATAATTCACCCCTCCACTTT. This codes for CASSQTGPYNSPLHF.

The chain employs TRBV12-3 or TRBV12-4 and TRBJ1-4; no clear D. The CDR3 is 13 amino acids. The germline V and J ends were trimmed by 5 bases and 5 bases, with 9 bases remaining between them. CDR3 sequence reads: CASSPGWNEKLFF. CDR3 DNA sequence: TGTGCCAGCAGTCCGGGTTGGAATGAAAAACTGTTTTTT.

This clonotype occurred many times. The chain links TRBV9 to TRBJ2-7, with D possibly TRBD2 on 7 matching bases. The CDR3 totals 16 residues. CDR1 is SGDLS and CDR2 is YYNGEE in the germline V gene. Trimming took 2 bases from V and 3 from J, leaving 18 bases between them. CDR3 amino acids: CASSVDRGARIYEQYF. The CDR3 DNA reads as TGTGCCAGCAGCGTCGATCGGGGGGCGCGAATCTACGAGCAGTACTTC.

The sample holds many counts of this clonotype. V and J are TRBV12-3 or TRBV12-4 and TRBJ2-7; D is tentatively TRBD1 or TRBD2 (5 bases each). V lost 8 bases and J 5 bases, leaving 16 bases between the germline ends. CDR3 length equals 13 residues. CDR3 nucleotides: TGTGCCAGCCGGAGGTCCAGGGACCACGAGCAGTACTTC. Its protein product is CASRRSRDHEQYF.

The J gene is TRBJ1-1, the V gene TRBV7-8; D is undetermined. Deletions cut 2 bases from V and 0 bases from J, with 13 bases between. The CDR3 covers 16 residues. Germline loops: CDR1 SGHVS, CDR2 FQNEAQ. The CDR3 loop is CASSLRRLAVNTEAFF. CDR3 nucleotides: TGTGCCAGCAGCTTACGGCGGTTGGCGGTGAACACTGAAGCTTTCTTT.

This clonotype was found a few times. CDR3 bases: TGTGCCAGCAGCGTAGGGACAGGGAGTGGCAATGAGCAGTTCTTC. Amino acid sequence: CASSVGTGSGNEQFF. The rearrangement joins TRBV9 to TRBJ2-1; 8 bases align to TRBD1. Germline V CDR1 and CDR2: SGDLS, YYNGEE. The CDR3 length is 15 residues. Losses at the gene ends were 0 bases for V and 6 bases for J; bases not matched to a gene: 5.

Ten or more counts support this clonotype. The chain carries TRBV29-1 and TRBJ2-7, with D perhaps given as TRBD1 or TRBD2 (5 bases each). The ends were cut back, 4 bases at V and 6 bases at J, with 13 bases in the middle. The germline gives CDR1 SQVTM, CDR2 ANQGSEA. This CDR3 comprises 12 residues. In nucleotides, the CDR3 is TGCAGCGTTGGTATGGGGGTGGTCGAGCAGTACTTC. This encodes CSVGMGVVEQYF.